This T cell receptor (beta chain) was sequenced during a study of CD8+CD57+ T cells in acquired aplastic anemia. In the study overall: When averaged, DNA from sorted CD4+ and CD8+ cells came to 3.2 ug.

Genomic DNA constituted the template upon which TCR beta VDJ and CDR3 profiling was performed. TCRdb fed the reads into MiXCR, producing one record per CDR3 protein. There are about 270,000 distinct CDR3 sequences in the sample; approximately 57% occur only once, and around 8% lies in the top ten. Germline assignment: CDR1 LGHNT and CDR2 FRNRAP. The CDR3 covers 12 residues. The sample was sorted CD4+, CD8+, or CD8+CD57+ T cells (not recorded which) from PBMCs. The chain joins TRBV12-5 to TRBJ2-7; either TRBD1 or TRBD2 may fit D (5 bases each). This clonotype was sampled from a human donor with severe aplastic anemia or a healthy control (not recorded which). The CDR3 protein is CASSFSGTEQYF. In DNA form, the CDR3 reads TGTGCCAGCAGTTTCTCGGGGACCGAGCAGTACTTC.